This note documents a single T cell receptor beta chain sequence. Its antigen is unknown. Base qualities were left out, and no much larger clone turns up one base away. The CDR3 starts with the cysteine, ends with the phenylalanine, and has 20 residues. Only CDR3 DNA is held: 60 bases, read in frame from base 1. CDR1 and CDR2 are drawn from the germline V gene (reference sequence): SEHNR, FQNEAQ. V loses 4 bases, J loses 5 bases, and the germline ends lie 32 bases apart. The data originate from a study of blood T cells in healthy people across ages (dated by TCRdb to the mid-2010s). A note on the overall study: In model experiments, template switching captured about one uniquely barcoded TCR beta cDNA molecule for every two T cells. Using deep sequencing normalized with unique cDNA molecular identifiers, the study measured how TCR beta repertoire diversity changes with age. The donors were divided into four age groups: young (average 16 years), middle-aged (about 41), aged (roughly 60) and long-lived (more than 75). To avoid experimental bias, donors of different ages were distributed randomly across sequencing lanes. Two additional independent replicas of 1 million unique cDNA reads from the same blood draw were analyzed for two donors (one aged 18 to 30 and one aged 80 or older).

Preparation of the library involved 5' RACE. Instrument used: Illumina HiSeq 2500. The second PCR ran for about 6 to 12 cycles and used a J-beta primer mix along with a sample-barcoded 5' primer. A template-switch 5' adaptor carrying 12 random nucleotides introduced a unique molecular identifier onto each TCR beta cDNA molecule. At least 3 million CDR3-containing paired-end reads were obtained from each sample. First-strand cDNA was synthesized from all RNA with the Mint cDNA synthesis kit, primed by a TRBC-specific oligonucleotide. Following uracil-DNA glycosylase treatment, all cDNA underwent a first 18-cycle PCR with the universal primers M1SS and BC2_uni_R. The authors processed their data as follows. For normalization, 1 million high-quality reads were randomly selected from each sample, with every read carrying a distinct molecular identifier. Reads with shared molecular identifiers were discarded instead of being binned into consensus sequences. MiTCR, set to a Q25 quality threshold and the strictest error-elimination algorithm, was used for CDR3 identification, clonotype clustering and error correction. A nonparametric unseen species model with Euler transformation was used to estimate lower-bound total TCR beta diversity. The public reads were reprocessed in TCRdb via fastp at Q25 and MiXCR, keeping in-frame beta chains. Here each entry gathers all rows of one CDR3 protein and keeps the most common genes and DNA. TCRdb, rather than the study authors, made the V and J calls. This sample has about 1.8 million distinct CDR3 sequences in its table, and 49% of those were observed once. Jointly, the top ten make up approximately 2.1% of the sample.

Here is what the overall study found, with its caveats: The percentage of naive T cells measured by flow cytometry correlated strongly with observed TCR beta diversity. Because donor CMV infection status was unknown, age-related changes in expanded clonotypes were potentially confounded. Conclusive comparison of naive and antigen-experienced compartments was prevented by the profiling of bulk unsorted PBMCs. The long-lived group showed more naive CD4+ T cells, fewer expanded clones and increased TCR diversity than the aged group, suggesting age selection. Observed TCR beta diversity per million T cells fell roughly linearly with age, and a significant reduction was already apparent by age approximately 41. Estimates of total diversity based on one million sequenced T cells were regarded as lower bounds and as underestimates.

The roughly 39 donors, aged roughly 6 to 90 years, were systemically healthy Caucasian individuals from Russia. Each donor gave roughly 11 milliliters of peripheral blood, drawn into EDTA-treated Vacutainer tubes. Ficoll-Paque density-gradient centrifugation was used to isolate PBMCs, with at least 7 million obtained per sample. Total RNA was extracted from PBMCs with Trizol reagent, with at least 6 micrograms obtained per sample. Naive CD45RAhigh/CD27high T cell percentages were measured by flow cytometry on a PBMC aliquot from every donor. The receptor's source is a middle-aged woman in good health. What was sequenced was blood. The chain is assembled from TRBV7-9 and TRBJ1-2; D gene: possibly TRBD1, on 5 matching bases. The CDR3: CASSYGGRGKENQGIYGYTF. The DNA reads TGTGCCAGCAGCTACGGCGGACGAGGCAAAGAGAATCAGGGTATTTATGGCTACACCTTC.